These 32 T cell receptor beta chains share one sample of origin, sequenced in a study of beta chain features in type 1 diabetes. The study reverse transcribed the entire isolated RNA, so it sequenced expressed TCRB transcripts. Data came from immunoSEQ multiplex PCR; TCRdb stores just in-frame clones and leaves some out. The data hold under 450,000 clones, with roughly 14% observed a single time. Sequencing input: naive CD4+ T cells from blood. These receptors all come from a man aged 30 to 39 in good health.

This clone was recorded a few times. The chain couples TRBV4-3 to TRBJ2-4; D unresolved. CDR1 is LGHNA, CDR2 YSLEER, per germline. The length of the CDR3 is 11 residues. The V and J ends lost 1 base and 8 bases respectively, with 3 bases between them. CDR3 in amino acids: CASSQADIQYF. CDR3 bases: TGCGCCAGCAGCCAAGCGGACATTCAGTACTTC.

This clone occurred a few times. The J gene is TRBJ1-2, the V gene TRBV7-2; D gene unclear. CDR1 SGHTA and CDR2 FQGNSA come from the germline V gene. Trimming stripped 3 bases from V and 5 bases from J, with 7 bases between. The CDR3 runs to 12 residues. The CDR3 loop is CASSFGDYGYTF. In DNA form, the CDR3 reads TGTGCCAGCAGCTTTGGAGATTATGGCTACACCTTC.

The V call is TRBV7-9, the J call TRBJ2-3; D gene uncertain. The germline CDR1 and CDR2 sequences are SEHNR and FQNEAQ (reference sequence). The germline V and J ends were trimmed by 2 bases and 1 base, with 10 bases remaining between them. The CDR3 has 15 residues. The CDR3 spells CASSLSPLGTDTQYF. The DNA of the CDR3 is TGTGCCAGCAGCTTAAGCCCCCTAGGCACAGATACGCAGTATTTT.

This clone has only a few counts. The CDR3 nucleotides are TGTGCCAGCAGTTCATCCGGGACAGGGTTCGGGCAGTACTTC. It specifies CASSSSGTGFGQYF. The chain uses TRBV25-1 and TRBJ2-7, with 9 positions matching TRBD1. The CDR3 loop spans 14 amino acids. Germline CDR1 and CDR2: MGHDK and SYGVNS. With 5 bases clipped from V and 9 bases from J, the junction kept 11 bases outside the gene matches.

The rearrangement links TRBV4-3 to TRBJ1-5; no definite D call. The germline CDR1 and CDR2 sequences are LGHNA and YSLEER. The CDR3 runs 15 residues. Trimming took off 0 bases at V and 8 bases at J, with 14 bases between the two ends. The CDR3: CASSQDYGKWEPQHF. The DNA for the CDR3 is TGCGCCAGCAGCCAAGACTACGGGAAATGGGAGCCCCAGCATTTT.

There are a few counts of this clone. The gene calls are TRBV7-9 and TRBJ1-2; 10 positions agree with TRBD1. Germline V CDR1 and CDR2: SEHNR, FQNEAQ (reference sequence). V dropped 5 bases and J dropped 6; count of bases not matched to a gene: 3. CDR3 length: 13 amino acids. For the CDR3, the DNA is TGTGCCAGCAGCGTAGGACAGGGGGATGGCTACACCTTC. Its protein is CASSVGQGDGYTF.

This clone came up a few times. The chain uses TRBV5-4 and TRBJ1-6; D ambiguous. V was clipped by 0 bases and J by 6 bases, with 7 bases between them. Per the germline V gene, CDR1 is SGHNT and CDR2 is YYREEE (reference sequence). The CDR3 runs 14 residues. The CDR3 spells CASSLEWGNSPLHF. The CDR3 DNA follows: TGTGCCAGCAGCTTGGAGTGGGGTAATTCACCCCTCCACTTT.

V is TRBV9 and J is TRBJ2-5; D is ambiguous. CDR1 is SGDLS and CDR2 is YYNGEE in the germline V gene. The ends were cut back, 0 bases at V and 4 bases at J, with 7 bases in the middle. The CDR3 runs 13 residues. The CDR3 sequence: CASSVASRETQYF. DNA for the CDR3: TGTGCCAGCAGCGTAGCGTCGAGAGAGACCCAGTACTTC.

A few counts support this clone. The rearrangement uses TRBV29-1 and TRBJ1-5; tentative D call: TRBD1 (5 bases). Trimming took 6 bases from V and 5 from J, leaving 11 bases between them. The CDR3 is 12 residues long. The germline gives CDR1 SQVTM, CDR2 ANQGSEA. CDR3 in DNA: TGCAGCGTACAGGAAGGGGATCAGCCCCAGCATTTT. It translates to CSVQEGDQPQHF.

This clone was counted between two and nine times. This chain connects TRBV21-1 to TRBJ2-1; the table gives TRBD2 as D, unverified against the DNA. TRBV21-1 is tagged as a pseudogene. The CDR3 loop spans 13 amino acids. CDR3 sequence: CASSKQESYEQFF. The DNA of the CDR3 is TGTGCCAGCAGCAAGCAAGAGTCATATGAGCAGTTCTTC.

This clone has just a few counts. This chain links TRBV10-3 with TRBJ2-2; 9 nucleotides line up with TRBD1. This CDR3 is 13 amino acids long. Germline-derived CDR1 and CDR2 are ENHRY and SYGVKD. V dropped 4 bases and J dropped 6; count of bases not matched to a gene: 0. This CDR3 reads CAISGTGAGELFF. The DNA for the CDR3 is TGTGCCATCAGTGGGACAGGGGCCGGGGAGCTGTTTTTT.

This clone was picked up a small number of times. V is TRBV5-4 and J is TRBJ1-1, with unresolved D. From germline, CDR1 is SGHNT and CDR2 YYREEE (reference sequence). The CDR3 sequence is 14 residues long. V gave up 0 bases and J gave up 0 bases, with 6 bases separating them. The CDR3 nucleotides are TGTGCCAGCAGCTTGGATCAGTTGAACACTGAAGCTTTCTTT. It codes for CASSLDQLNTEAFF.

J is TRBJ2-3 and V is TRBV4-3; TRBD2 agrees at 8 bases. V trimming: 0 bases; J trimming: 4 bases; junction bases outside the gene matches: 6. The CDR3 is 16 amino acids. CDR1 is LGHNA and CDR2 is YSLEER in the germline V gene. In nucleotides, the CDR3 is TGCGCCAGCAGCCAAGACGTGAGCGGGGGCCCAGATACGCAGTATTTT. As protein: CASSQDVSGGPDTQYF.

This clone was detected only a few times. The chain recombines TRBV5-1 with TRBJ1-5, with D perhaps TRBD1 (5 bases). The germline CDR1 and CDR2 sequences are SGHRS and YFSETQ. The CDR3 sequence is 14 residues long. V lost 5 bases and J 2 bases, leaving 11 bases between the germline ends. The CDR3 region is CASSRGLGNQPQHF. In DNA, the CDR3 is TGCGCCAGCAGTCGGGGACTAGGCAATCAGCCCCAGCATTTT.

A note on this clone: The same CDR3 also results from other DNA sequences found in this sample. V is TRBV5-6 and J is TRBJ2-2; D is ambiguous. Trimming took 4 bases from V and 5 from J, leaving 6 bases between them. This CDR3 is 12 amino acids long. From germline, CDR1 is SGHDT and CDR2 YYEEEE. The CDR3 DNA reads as TGTGCCAGCAGCAGGGTTACCGGGGAGCTGTTTTTT. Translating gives CASSRVTGELFF.

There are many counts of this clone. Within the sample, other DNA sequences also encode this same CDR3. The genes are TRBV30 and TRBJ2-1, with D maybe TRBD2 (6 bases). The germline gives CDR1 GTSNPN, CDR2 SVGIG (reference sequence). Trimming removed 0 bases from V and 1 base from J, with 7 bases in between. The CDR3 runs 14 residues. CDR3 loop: CAWSVGGSYNEQFF. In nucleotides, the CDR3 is TGTGCCTGGAGTGTGGGGGGATCCTACAATGAGCAGTTCTTC.

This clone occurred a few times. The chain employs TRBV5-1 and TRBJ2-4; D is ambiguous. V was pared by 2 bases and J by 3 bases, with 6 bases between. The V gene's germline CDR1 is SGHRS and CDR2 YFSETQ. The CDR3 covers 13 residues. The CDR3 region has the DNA TGCGCCAGCAGCTTATCAGGCAAAAACATTCAGTACTTC. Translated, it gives CASSLSGKNIQYF.

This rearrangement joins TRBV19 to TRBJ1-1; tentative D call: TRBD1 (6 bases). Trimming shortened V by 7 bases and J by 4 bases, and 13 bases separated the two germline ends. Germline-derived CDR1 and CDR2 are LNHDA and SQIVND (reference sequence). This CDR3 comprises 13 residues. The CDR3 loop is CASKRQGITEAFF. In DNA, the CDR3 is TGTGCCAGTAAGAGGCAGGGGATCACTGAAGCTTTCTTT.

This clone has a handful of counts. This CDR3 is CAWSVFKRAGREQFF. As DNA, the CDR3 is TGTGCCTGGAGTGTGTTTAAAAGAGCGGGCAGGGAGCAGTTCTTC. The V gene is TRBV30, the J gene TRBJ2-1; D might be TRBD2 (6 bases). Trimming shortened V by 0 bases and J by 10 bases, and 19 bases separated the two germline ends. CDR1 is GTSNPN and CDR2 is SVGIG in the germline V gene (reference sequence). The CDR3 is 15 residues long. Using reference TRBV30 and TRBJ2-1 for the parts outside the CDR3, the full variable domain is SQTIHQWPATLVQPVGSPLSLECTVEGTSNPNLYWYRQAAGRGLQLLFYSVGIGQISSEVPQNLSASRPQDRQFILSSKKLLLSDSGFYLCAWSVFKRAGREQFFGPGTRLTVL.

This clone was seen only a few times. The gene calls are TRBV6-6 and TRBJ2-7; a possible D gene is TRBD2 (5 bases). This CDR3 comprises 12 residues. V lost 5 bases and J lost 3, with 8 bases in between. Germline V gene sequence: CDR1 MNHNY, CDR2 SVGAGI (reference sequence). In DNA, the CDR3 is TGTGCCAGCAGTCAACGGGGCTACGAGCAGTACGTC. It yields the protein CASSQRGYEQYV.

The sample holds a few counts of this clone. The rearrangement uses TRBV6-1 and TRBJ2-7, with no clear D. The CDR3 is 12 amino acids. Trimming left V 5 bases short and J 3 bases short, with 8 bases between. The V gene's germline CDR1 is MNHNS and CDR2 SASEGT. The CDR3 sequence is CASSLSYYEQYV. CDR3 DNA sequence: TGTGCCAGCAGTTTATCTTACTACGAGCAGTACGTC.

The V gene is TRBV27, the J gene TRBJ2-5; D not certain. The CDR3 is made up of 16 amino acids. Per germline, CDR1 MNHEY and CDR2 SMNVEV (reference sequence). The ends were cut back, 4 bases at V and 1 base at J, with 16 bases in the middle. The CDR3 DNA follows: TGTGCCAGCAGTTCTCTAGTGTCCGGAACCCAAGAGACCCAGTACTTC. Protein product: CASSSLVSGTQETQYF.

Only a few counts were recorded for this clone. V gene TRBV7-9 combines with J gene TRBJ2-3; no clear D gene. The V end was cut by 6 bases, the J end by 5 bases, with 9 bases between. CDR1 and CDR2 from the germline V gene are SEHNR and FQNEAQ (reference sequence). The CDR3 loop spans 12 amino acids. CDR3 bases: TGTGCCAGCAGAGGGCCGGGAGATACGCAGTATTTT. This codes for CASRGPGDTQYF.

DNA for the CDR3: TGTGCCAGCAGCTCCTTATCCCGGGACTCAGAGACCCAGTACTTC. It yields the protein CASSSLSRDSETQYF. The chain links TRBV7-2 to TRBJ2-5; perhaps TRBD2 as D (6 bases). V was pared by 4 bases and J by 4 bases, with 16 bases between. The germline V gene encodes CDR1 SGHTA and CDR2 FQGNSA. This CDR3 has 15 amino acids.

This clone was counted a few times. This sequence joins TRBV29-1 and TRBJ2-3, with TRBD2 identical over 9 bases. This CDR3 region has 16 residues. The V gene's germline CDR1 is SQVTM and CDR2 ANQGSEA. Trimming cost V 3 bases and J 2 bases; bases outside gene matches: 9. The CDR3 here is CSVDHVAGGYTDTQYF. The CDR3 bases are TGCAGCGTTGATCATGTTGCGGGAGGGTACACAGATACGCAGTATTTT.

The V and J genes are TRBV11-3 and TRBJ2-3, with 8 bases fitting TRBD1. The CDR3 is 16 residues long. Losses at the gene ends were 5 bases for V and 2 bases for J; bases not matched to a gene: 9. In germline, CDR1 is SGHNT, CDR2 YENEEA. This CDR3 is CASSVYQTGVTDTQYF. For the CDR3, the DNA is TGTGCCAGCAGCGTGTATCAGACAGGGGTCACAGATACGCAGTATTTT.

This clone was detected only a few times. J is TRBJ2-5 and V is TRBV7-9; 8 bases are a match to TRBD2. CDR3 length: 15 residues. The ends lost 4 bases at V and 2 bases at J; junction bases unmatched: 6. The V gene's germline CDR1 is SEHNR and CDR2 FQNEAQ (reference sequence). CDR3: CASSYRLAQQETQYF. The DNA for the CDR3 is TGTGCCAGCAGCTATCGACTAGCGCAACAAGAGACCCAGTACTTC.

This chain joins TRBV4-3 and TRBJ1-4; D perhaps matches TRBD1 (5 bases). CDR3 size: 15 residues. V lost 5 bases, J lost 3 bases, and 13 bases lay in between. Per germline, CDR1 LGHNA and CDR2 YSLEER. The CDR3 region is CASSARQSANEKLFF. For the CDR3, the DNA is TGCGCCAGCAGCGCCCGACAGAGCGCTAATGAAAAACTGTTTTTT.

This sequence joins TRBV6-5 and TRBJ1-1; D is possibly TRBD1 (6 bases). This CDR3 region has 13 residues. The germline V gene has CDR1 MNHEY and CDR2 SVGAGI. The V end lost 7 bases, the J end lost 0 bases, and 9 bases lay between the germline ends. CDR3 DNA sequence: TGTGCCAGCATCGACAGGTTGAACACTGAAGCTTTCTTT. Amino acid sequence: CASIDRLNTEAFF.

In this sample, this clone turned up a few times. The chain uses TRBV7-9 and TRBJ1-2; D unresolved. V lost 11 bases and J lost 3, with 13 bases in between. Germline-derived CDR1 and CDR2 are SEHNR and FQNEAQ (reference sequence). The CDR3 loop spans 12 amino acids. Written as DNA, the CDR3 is TGTGCCGGAAAGGCAGAGGACTATGGCTACACCTTC. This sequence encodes CAGKAEDYGYTF. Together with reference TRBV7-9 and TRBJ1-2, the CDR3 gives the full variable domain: DTGVSQNPRHKITKRGQNVTFRCDPISEHNRLYWYRQTLGQGPEFLTYFQNEAQLEKSRLLSDRFSAERPKGSFSTLEIQRTEQGDSAMYLCAGKAEDYGYTFGSGTRLTVV.

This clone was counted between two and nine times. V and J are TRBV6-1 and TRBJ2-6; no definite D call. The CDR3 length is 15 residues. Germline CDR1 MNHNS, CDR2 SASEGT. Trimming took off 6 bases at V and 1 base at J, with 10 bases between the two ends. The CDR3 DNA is TGTGCCAGCAGCTCCACCTTATCTGGGGCCAACGTCCTGACTTTC. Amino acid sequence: CASSSTLSGANVLTF.

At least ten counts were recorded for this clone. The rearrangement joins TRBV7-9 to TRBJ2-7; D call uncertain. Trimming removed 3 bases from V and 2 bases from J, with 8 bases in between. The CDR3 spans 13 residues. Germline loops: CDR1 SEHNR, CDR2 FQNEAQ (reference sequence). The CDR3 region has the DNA TGTGCCAGCAGCTTCGACCCGCCCTACGAGCAGTACGTC. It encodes CASSFDPPYEQYV.